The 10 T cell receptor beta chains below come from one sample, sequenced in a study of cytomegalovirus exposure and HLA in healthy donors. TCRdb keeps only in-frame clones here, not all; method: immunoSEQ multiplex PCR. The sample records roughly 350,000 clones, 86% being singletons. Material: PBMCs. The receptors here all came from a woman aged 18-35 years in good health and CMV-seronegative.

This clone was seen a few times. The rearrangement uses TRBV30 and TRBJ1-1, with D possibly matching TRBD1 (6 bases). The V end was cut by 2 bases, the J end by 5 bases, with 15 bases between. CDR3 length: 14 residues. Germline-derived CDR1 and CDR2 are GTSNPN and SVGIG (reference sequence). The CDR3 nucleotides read TGTGCCTGGAGTCTACAACAGGGCGGAACTGAAGCTTTCTTT. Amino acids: CAWSLQQGGTEAFF.

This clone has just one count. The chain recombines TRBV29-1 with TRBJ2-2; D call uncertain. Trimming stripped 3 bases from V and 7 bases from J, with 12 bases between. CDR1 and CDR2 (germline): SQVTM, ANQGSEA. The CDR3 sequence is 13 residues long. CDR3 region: CSVEWAGLGELFF. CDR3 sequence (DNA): TGCAGCGTTGAGTGGGCAGGTCTCGGGGAGCTGTTTTTT.

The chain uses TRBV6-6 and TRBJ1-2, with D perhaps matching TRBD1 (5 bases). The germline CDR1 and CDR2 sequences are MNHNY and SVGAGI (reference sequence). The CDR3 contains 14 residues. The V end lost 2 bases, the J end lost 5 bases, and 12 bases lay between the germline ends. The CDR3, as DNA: TGTGCCAGCAGTTACCAGGGTTACAAATATGGCTACACCTTC. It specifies CASSYQGYKYGYTF.

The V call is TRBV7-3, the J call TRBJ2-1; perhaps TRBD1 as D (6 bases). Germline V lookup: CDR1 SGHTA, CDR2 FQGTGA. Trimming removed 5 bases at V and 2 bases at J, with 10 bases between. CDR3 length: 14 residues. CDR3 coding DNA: TGTGCCAGCAGCCCACAGGGAGCCTACAATGAGCAGTTCTTC. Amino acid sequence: CASSPQGAYNEQFF.

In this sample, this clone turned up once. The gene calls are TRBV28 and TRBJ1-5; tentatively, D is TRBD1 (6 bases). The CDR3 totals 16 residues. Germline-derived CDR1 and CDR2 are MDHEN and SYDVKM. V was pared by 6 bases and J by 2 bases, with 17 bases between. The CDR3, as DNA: TGTGCCAGCAGCCAAACACAGGGTACAGGCAATCAGCCCCAGCATTTT. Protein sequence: CASSQTQGTGNQPQHF.

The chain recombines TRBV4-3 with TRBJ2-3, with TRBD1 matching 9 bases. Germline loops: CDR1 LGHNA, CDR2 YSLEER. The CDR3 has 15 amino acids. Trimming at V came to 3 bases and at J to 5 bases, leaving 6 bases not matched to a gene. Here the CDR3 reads CASSQGTGGVDTQYF. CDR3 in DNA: TGCGCCAGCAGCCAGGGAACAGGGGGCGTAGATACGCAGTATTTT.

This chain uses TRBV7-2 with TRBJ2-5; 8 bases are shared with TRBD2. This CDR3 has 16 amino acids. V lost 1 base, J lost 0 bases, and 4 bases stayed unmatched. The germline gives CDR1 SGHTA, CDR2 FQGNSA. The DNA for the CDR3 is TGTGCCAGCAGCTTAGGTAGCGGGGCGAACCAAGAGACCCAGTACTTC. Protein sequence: CASSLGSGANQETQYF.

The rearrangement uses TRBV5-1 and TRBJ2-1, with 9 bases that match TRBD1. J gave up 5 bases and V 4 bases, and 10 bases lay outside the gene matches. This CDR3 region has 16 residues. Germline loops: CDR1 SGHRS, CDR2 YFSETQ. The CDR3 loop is CASSPQGQGVNNEQFF. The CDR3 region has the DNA TGCGCCAGCAGCCCCCAGGGACAGGGCGTCAACAATGAGCAGTTCTTC.

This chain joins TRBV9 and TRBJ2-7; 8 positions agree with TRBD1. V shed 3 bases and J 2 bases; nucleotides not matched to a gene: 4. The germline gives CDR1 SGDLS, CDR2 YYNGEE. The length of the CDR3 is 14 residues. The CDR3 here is CASSAGQVPYEQYF. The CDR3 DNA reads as TGTGCCAGCAGCGCGGGACAGGTCCCCTACGAGCAGTACTTC.

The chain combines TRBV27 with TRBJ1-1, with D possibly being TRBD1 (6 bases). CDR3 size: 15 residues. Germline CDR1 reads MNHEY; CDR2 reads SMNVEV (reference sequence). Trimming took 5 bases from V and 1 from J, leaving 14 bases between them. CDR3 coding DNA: TGTGCCAGCAGTCCTTATAGGGGACAGAACACTGAAGCTTTCTTT. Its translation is CASSPYRGQNTEAFF.